Sequencing of this TCR beta chain was carried out in a study of blood T cell repertoires in COVID-19. About the study: The origin of the acute and convalescent COVID-19 samples was the United States, Italy and Spain.

This CDR3 is 13 amino acids long. Germline V gene data show CDR1 as SGDLS and CDR2 as YYNGEE. V shed 5 bases, J shed 5 bases, and the junction held 2 bases outside the gene matches. Methods used by the authors: Amplifying reference gene primers gave estimates of nucleated cell counts. This table comes from immunoSEQ multiplex PCR, and its TCRdb copy is limited to in-frame clones, with some not included. V, J and clone size were drawn from that table, and D and trimming were deduced from the DNA. Of around 180,000 clones listed, about 80% are singletons. Across about two dozen US areas, participants ranged in age from roughly 18 to 95 years. In Cohort 3, a recovered donor had either two negative PCRs, clearance, or symptom resolution.

The TCR sequence derives from a man between 50 and 59 years old who had recovered from COVID-19. V gene TRBV9 combines with J gene TRBJ1-5; 9 bases align to TRBD1. The sequenced sample consisted of PBMCs or T cells enriched from blood (not recorded which). The CDR3 loop is CASRYRGHQPQHF. The CDR3, as DNA: TGTGCCAGCAGGTACAGGGGGCATCAGCCCCAGCATTTT.